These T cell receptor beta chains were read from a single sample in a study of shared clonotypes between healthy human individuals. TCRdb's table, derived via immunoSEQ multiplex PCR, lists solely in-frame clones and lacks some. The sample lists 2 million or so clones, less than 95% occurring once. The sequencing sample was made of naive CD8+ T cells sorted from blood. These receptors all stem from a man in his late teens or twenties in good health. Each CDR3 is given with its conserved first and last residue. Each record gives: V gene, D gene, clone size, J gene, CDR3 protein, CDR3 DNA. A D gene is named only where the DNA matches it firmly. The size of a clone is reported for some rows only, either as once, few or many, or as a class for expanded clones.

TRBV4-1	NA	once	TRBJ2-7	CASSPQGGDEQYF	TGCGCCAGCAGCCCCCAGGGGGGGGACGAGCAGTACTTC
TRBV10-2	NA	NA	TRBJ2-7	CASRNQVHSYEQYF	TGCGCCAGCAGAAATCAGGTCCACTCCTACGAGCAGTACTTC
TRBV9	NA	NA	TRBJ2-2	CASSVDMLRGGTGELFF	TGTGCCAGCAGCGTAGATATGTTGAGAGGGGGCACCGGGGAGCTGTTTTTT
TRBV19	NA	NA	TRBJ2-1	CASGADYTNDNEQFF	TGTGCCAGTGGGGCAGACTATACCAATGACAATGAGCAGTTCTTC
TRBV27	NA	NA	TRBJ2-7	CASSPWGDEQYF	TGTGCCAGCAGTCCATGGGGGGACGAGCAGTACTTC
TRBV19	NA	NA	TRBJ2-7	CASSASVASYEQYF	TGTGCCAGTAGTGCTAGCGTGGCATCCTACGAGCAGTACTTC
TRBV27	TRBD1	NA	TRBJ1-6	CASSSGQGRSPLHF	TGTGCCAGCAGTTCGGGACAGGGGAGGTCACCCCTCCACTTT
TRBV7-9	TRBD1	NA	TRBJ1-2	CASSRAQGVRYGYTF	TGTGCCAGCAGCCGAGCGCAGGGGGTCCGCTATGGCTACACCTTC
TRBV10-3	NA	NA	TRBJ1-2	CAISETVFYGYTF	TGTGCCATCAGTGAGACGGTATTCTATGGCTACACCTTC
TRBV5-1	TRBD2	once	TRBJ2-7	CASSSGLVNSVDEQYF	TGCGCCAGCAGCTCTGGACTAGTAAATTCTGTTGACGAGCAGTACTTC
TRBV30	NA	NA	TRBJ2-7	CAWSPRGTPSIDEQYF	TGTGCCTGGAGCCCTCGGGGAACGCCATCAATTGACGAGCAGTACTTC
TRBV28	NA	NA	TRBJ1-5	CASSLRGFNQPQHF	TGTGCCAGCAGTTTACGGGGATTCAATCAGCCCCAGCATTTT
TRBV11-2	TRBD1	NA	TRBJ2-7	CASSHWDSNSYEQYF	TGTGCCAGCAGCCATTGGGACAGCAATTCCTACGAGCAGTACTTC
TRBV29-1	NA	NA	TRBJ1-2	CSVGTDNYGYTF	TGCAGCGTTGGTACAGACAACTATGGCTACACCTTC
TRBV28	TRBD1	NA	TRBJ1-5	CASSLPFDRGNNQPQHF	TGTGCCAGCAGTTTACCTTTCGACAGGGGCAACAATCAGCCCCAGCATTTT
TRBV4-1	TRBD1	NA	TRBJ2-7	CASSQGVTGALYEQYF	TGCGCCAGCAGCCAAGGAGTGACAGGGGCCCTTTACGAGCAGTACTTC
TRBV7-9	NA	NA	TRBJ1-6	CASSLVQGWNSPLHF	TGTGCCAGCAGCTTAGTGCAGGGATGGAATTCACCCCTCCACTTT
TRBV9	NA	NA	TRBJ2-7	CASSAKVGVPTYEQYF	TGTGCCAGCAGCGCAAAGGTTGGGGTTCCAACCTACGAGCAGTACTTC
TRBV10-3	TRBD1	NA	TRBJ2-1	CAISSDARGQDYNEQFF	TGTGCCATCAGTTCAGACGCCCGGGGACAGGACTACAATGAGCAGTTCTTC
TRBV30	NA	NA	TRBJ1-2	CAWSHRVSDYTF	TGTGCCTGGAGTCATAGGGTCAGTGACTACACCTTC
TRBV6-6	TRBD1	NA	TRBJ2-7	CASSYSGQGHEQYF	TGTGCCAGCAGTTACTCGGGACAGGGACACGAGCAGTACTTC
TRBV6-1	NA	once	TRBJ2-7	CASSEVTGYEQYF	TGTGCCAGCAGTGAAGTGACAGGCTACGAGCAGTACTTC
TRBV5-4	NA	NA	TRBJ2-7	CASSFGGGPYEQYF	TGTGCCAGCAGCTTTGGGGGAGGACCATACGAGCAGTACTTC
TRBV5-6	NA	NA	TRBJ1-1	CASSLLRWENTEAFF	TGTGCCAGCAGCTTGTTGCGATGGGAGAACACTGAAGCTTTCTTT
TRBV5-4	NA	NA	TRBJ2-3	CASSRTSTDTQYF	TGTGCCAGCAGCAGGACTAGCACAGATACGCAGTATTTT
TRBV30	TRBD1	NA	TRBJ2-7	CAWSGVRQGFSYEQYF	TGTGCCTGGAGTGGGGTCCGACAGGGATTCTCCTACGAGCAGTACTTC
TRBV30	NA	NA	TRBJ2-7	CAWSVDRSYEQYF	TGTGCCTGGAGTGTGGACAGATCCTACGAGCAGTACTTC
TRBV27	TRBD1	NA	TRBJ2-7	CASSFAGQGYEQYF	TGTGCCAGCAGTTTCGCGGGACAGGGGTACGAGCAGTACTTC
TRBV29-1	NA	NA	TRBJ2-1	CSVEGGDSFYNEQFF	TGCAGCGTTGAAGGGGGGGACTCTTTCTACAATGAGCAGTTCTTC
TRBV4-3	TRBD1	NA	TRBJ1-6	CASSPQVWTGGSPLHF	TGCGCCAGCAGCCCCCAAGTCTGGACAGGGGGTTCACCCCTCCACTTT
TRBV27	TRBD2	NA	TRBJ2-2	CASSSWTSGNTGELFF	TGTGCCAGCAGTTCATGGACTAGCGGGAACACCGGGGAGCTGTTTTTT
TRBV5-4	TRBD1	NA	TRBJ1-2	CASSLPGTGGVGYTF	TGTGCCAGCAGCTTGCCCGGGACAGGGGGCGTTGGCTACACCTTC
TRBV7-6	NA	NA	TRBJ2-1	CASTLGGARSEEQFF	TGTGCCAGCACCCTGGGGGGGGCGAGATCTGAGGAGCAGTTCTTC
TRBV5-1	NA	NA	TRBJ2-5	CASSLEFSRETQYF	TGCGCCAGCAGCTTGGAGTTCTCGAGGGAGACCCAGTACTTC
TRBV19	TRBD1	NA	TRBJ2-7	CASRKTGVAYEQYF	TGTGCCAGTAGAAAGACAGGGGTCGCCTACGAGCAGTACTTC
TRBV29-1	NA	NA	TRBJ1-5	CSVSGTGSNQPQHF	TGCAGCGTCTCCGGGACGGGGAGCAATCAGCCCCAGCATTTT
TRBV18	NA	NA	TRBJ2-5	CASSPDRSETQYF	TGTGCCAGCTCACCAGACCGGTCCGAGACCCAGTACTTC
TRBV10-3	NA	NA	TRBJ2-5	CAISDRSVQWETQYF	TGTGCCATCAGTGATAGGAGCGTCCAGTGGGAGACCCAGTACTTC
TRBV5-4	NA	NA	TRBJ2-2	CASTTGRDGTGELFF	TGTGCCAGCACAACCGGCAGGGATGGCACCGGGGAGCTGTTTTTT
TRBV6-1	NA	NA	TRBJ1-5	CAISDRLYSNQPQHF	TGTGCCATTTCGGACCGTCTATATAGCAATCAGCCCCAGCATTTT
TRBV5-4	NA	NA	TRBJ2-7	CASSLAPDEQYF	TGTGCCAGCAGCTTAGCCCCGGACGAGCAGTACTTC
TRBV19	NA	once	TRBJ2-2	CASSIAKGELFF	TGTGCCAGTAGTATAGCGAAGGGGGAGCTGTTTTTT
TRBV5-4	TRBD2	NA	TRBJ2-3	CASSFSGGAPDTQYF	TGTGCCAGCAGCTTTAGCGGGGGGGCCCCAGATACGCAGTATTTT
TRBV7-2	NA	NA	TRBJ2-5	CASSFLSETQYF	TGTGCCAGCAGCTTTTTGAGTGAGACCCAGTACTTC